This TCR beta chain was obtained from a study of T cell repertoires in urothelial bladder cancer (dated by TCRdb to between 2018 and 2021). For the study in its entirety: Of the approximately twelve resected lesions, three were clinical stage cT0, three were cTa, three were cT1 and three were cT2 or greater. TCR repertoire clonality in bladder tumors was compared with TCR repertoire clonality in benign bladder inflammation. A total of around 12 patients who had bladder lesions and were undergoing transurethral resection were prospectively identified. Approximately 11 resected bladder lesions, made up of urothelial carcinoma (UC+) and benign (UC-) specimens, were studied. What the research found in general, with its limitations: Carcinoma specimens had a median tumor infiltrating lymphocyte percentage of more than 1.5%, while benign specimens had a median of around 13%. In carcinoma specimens, up to about 17% of infiltrating lymphocytes were accounted for by a single T-cell clone, compared with more than 1.5% in benign specimens. Urothelial carcinoma specimens had fewer T cells than benign specimens, with medians of roughly 5,600 and 26,000.

At transurethral resection, specimens of the bladder lesions were collected and then stored at -80C. From bladder specimens obtained at transurethral resection, DNA was extracted. CDR1 and CDR2, looked up from the germline V gene, are SQVTM and ANQGSEA. Compared with germline, V lacks 4 bases and J lacks 2 bases; bases without a gene match: 2. The CDR3 has 12 amino acids, counting the end cysteine and phenylalanine. Left in the record is the CDR3 DNA by itself, 36 bases read in frame from the first base. The immunoSEQ assay was used to sequence the CDR3 region of the TCR beta chain. The study's processing was this. For each specimen, T-cell fraction, clonal dominance and maximum TCR clone frequency were calculated. This immuneACCESS table, as held by TCRdb, lists in-frame sequences with V and J called but not all clones. Of the missing ones, under half trace to an unresolved V gene in checked studies; the others have no known cause. The DNA was the basis for D and trimming; V, J and clone size are from that table. Present in this sample are several thousand clones, roughly 63% of which were seen just once. The top ten clones comprise around 30% of the sample.

With regard to this clone: What this receptor recognizes is not known. No base quality values were provided; no much bigger clone lies one nucleotide off.

Rearrangement joined TRBV29-1 to TRBJ2-7; 7 central bases correspond to TRBD1. Sequencing was done on a sample of tumor-infiltrating cells from bladder cancer. This clonotype originated in a human donor with urothelial carcinoma. The CDR3 sequence is CSVGDRPYEQYF. The sequenced DNA: TGCAGCGTTGGGGACAGACCCTACGAGCAGTACTTC.